A selection of T cell receptor beta chains follows, all from one sample in a study of neurological immune-mediated disorders. In TCRdb, the 5' RACE reads were re-called with MiXCR into one record per CDR3 protein. The sample has approximately 84,000 distinct CDR3 sequences, about 4% seen once; the top ten hold 5% to 6%. The sequencing input was PBMCs. These receptor sequences come from a woman between 55 and 75 years old with multiple sclerosis. Both conserved end residues are part of each CDR3. The D gene is left open where the match is weak. Expanded clones are given a class, and other clones once, few, many or no size at all.

DNA: TGTGCCAGCAGCTTAGGGGCAAGGGGCTTTACAGATACGCAGTATTTT
CDR3: CASSLGARGFTDTQYF
size: many
D: .
V: TRBV7-6
J: TRBJ2-3

DNA: TGTGCCAGCAGCTCCGGGACAGGGCAAAGGGAAAAACTGTTTTTT
CDR3: CASSSGTGQREKLFF
size: many
D: TRBD1
V: TRBV7-9
J: TRBJ1-4

DNA: TGCGCCAGCCGCCCGTGGAGTGCTTCGGTGACAGATACGCAGTATTTT
CDR3: CASRPWSASVTDTQYF
size: many
D: .
V: TRBV5-1
J: TRBJ2-3

DNA: TGCGCCAGCAGCGTCGGGACTAGCGAGGAGACCCAGTACTTC
CDR3: CASSVGTSEETQYF
size: many
D: TRBD2
V: TRBV5-1
J: TRBJ2-5

DNA: TGTGCCAGCAGTTACTCGGTACTGTTGAACACTGAAGCTTTCTTT
CDR3: CASSYSVLLNTEAFF
size: many
D: .
V: TRBV6-5
J: TRBJ1-1

DNA: TGCAGTGCTCTGCCGGGACAGACCTACGAGCAGTACTTC
CDR3: CSALPGQTYEQYF
size: .
D: TRBD1
V: TRBV20-1
J: TRBJ2-7

DNA: TGTGCCAGCAGTATCGGTGATAGCAATCAGCCCCAGCATTTT
CDR3: CASSIGDSNQPQHF
size: many
D: .
V: TRBV27
J: TRBJ1-5

DNA: TGTGCCAGCAGTTTATATGGGACAGGGAGCTACGAGCAGTACTTC
CDR3: CASSLYGTGSYEQYF
size: many
D: TRBD1
V: TRBV27
J: TRBJ2-7

DNA: TGTGCCAGCAGTCCCCGGACAGGGGGGACAGATACGCAGTATTTT
CDR3: CASSPRTGGTDTQYF
size: many
D: TRBD1
V: TRBV6-2/TRBV6-3
J: TRBJ2-3

DNA: TGCGCCAGCAGCTCTATGAGACAGGGCATTACCGGGGAGCTGTTTTTT
CDR3: CASSSMRQGITGELFF
size: many
D: TRBD1
V: TRBV5-1
J: TRBJ2-2

DNA: TGTGCCTGGAGGAGCCTACGGAGCTCTGGAAACACCATATATTTT
CDR3: CAWRSLRSSGNTIYF
size: many
D: .
V: TRBV30
J: TRBJ1-3

DNA: TGCAGCGTTGAAACAGGGCCTCCCCCCTACGAGCAGTACTTC
CDR3: CSVETGPPPYEQYF
size: many
D: .
V: TRBV29-1
J: TRBJ2-7

DNA: TGTGCCAGCAGTACAGTCACCGGGGAGCTGTTTTTT
CDR3: CASSTVTGELFF
size: many
D: .
V: TRBV12-3/TRBV12-4
J: TRBJ2-2

DNA: TGCAGTGCTTCCGGGACAGGGGGAAGGAATGAGCAGTTCTTC
CDR3: CSASGTGGRNEQFF
size: many
D: TRBD1
V: TRBV20-1
J: TRBJ2-1

DNA: TGTGCCAGCAGTTCCGTCGGGGGCTTCAATGAGCAGTTCTTC
CDR3: CASSSVGGFNEQFF
size: many
D: .
V: TRBV25-1
J: TRBJ2-1

DNA: TGTGCCAGCAGCTTGGAACTAGCGGGGGTGGGAAATGAGCAGTTCTTC
CDR3: CASSLELAGVGNEQFF
size: many
D: TRBD2
V: TRBV5-5
J: TRBJ2-1

DNA: TGTGCCAGCAGCGTAGAAGTCTTCGCTGAGCAGTTCTTC
CDR3: CASSVEVFAEQFF
size: many
D: .
V: TRBV9
J: TRBJ2-1

DNA: TGCGCCAGCAGCTTGGGCGAGGGCTATTACGAGCAGTACTTC
CDR3: CASSLGEGYYEQYF
size: many
D: .
V: TRBV5-1
J: TRBJ2-7

DNA: TGTGCCAGCAGCCTCCGGGATCCCCCCACGACCCAGTACTTC
CDR3: CASSLRDPPTTQYF
size: many
D: .
V: TRBV11-2
J: TRBJ2-5

DNA: TGCAGTGCTAAAAGCGGCGTCCTACAAGAGACCCAGTACTTC
CDR3: CSAKSGVLQETQYF
size: many
D: .
V: TRBV20-1
J: TRBJ2-5

DNA: TGTGCCACCAGTGGTAGGAACCCCGGGGAGCTGTTTTTT
CDR3: CATSGRNPGELFF
size: many
D: .
V: TRBV24-1
J: TRBJ2-2

DNA: TGTGCCAGCAGCTTTCCACTAGGACAGAGGAATGAGCAGTTCTTC
CDR3: CASSFPLGQRNEQFF
size: many
D: .
V: TRBV7-2
J: TRBJ2-1

DNA: TGTGCCAGCATGGGGGCAGATACGCAGTATTTT
CDR3: CASMGADTQYF
size: .
D: .
V: TRBV2
J: TRBJ2-3

DNA: TGTGCCAGCAGCGCAAACGCAGGGGCCTCCTACAATGAGCAGTTCTTC
CDR3: CASSANAGASYNEQFF
size: many
D: .
V: TRBV7-8
J: TRBJ2-1

DNA: TGTGCCAGCAGTCTCTCCCCGGGACTAGCGGGGGCAGAAGAGACCCAGTACTTC
CDR3: CASSLSPGLAGAEETQYF
size: many
D: TRBD2
V: TRBV27
J: TRBJ2-5

DNA: TGTGCCAGCCAAGTCTCCATGCTTGGGGGGAATGAGCAGTTCTTC
CDR3: CASQVSMLGGNEQFF
size: many
D: .
V: TRBV3-1
J: TRBJ2-1

DNA: TGTGCCAGCAGCACCGCAGGGCTGGATGGCTACACCTTC
CDR3: CASSTAGLDGYTF
size: many
D: .
V: TRBV6-6
J: TRBJ1-2

DNA: TGTGCCAGCACTCTTGGTACAGGCGGACAAGATACGCAGTATTTT
CDR3: CASTLGTGGQDTQYF
size: many
D: .
V: TRBV12-3/TRBV12-4
J: TRBJ2-3

DNA: TGCAGTGCACCCGCACAGGGGAAGGACTCTGGAAACACCATATATTTT
CDR3: CSAPAQGKDSGNTIYF
size: many
D: TRBD1
V: TRBV20-1
J: TRBJ1-3

DNA: TGTGCCAGCAGCCCGGGGACAGGGGGTTTGAACACCGGGGAGCTGTTTTTT
CDR3: CASSPGTGGLNTGELFF
size: .
D: TRBD1
V: TRBV7-2
J: TRBJ2-2

DNA: TGTGCCAGCAGTTACACCGGGGAGCTGTTTTTT
CDR3: CASSYTGELFF
size: many
D: .
V: TRBV5-6
J: TRBJ2-2